A few counts support the clone carrying this T cell receptor beta chain. The antigen is not known. The data stem from a study of T cells after yellow fever vaccination. The study's findings and limits: A small proportion of clonotypes was detected in both the CD4 and CD8 compartments. Most primary-vaccination clones reappeared after the booster (approximately 96% CD4, about 87% CD8). It was the secondary response that reached its peak faster, day 5 versus 15, but it was weaker.

The CDR3 is made up of 12 amino acids. Trimming pared 2 bases from V and 4 bases from J, leaving 3 bases between. The germline CDR1 and CDR2 sequences are LGHDT and YNNKEL (reference sequence). TCRdb redid the calling of the 5' RACE reads with MiXCR, one entry per CDR3 protein. The sample contains some 290,000 distinct CDR3 sequences, around 10% of which appear only once. The sequences come from CD4+ T cells sorted from PBMCs, collected 45 days after the yellow fever booster vaccination. V usage is TRBV3-1 and J usage is TRBJ1-3, with unresolved D. The receptor was isolated from a man younger than 35 who received the YFV17D yellow fever vaccine. CDR3 in DNA: TGTGCCAGCAGCCAACAGGGAAACACCATATATTTT. This codes for CASSQQGNTIYF.